This TCR beta chain was documented in a study of glioma-infiltrating T cells after dendritic cell vaccination. This clone was recorded a few times. Sequence at one end of the junction differs from germline and may be a read error. The CDR3 extends over 15 amino acids. The germline gives CDR1 MNHEY, CDR2 SVGAGI. Sequenced by immunoSEQ multiplex PCR; TCRdb stores in-frame clones only, minus some. The table includes around 96,000 clones, roughly 83% detected once. This receptor was taken from a human donor with glioblastoma. The sequencing used blood, collected before dendritic cell vaccination. The chain employs TRBV6-5 and TRBJ1-1; TRBD1 matches 7 bases. The CDR3 bases are TGTGCCAGCAGCGGTACAGGGGAAGTGAAAACTGAAGCTTTCTTT. Protein: CASSGTGEVKTEAFF.